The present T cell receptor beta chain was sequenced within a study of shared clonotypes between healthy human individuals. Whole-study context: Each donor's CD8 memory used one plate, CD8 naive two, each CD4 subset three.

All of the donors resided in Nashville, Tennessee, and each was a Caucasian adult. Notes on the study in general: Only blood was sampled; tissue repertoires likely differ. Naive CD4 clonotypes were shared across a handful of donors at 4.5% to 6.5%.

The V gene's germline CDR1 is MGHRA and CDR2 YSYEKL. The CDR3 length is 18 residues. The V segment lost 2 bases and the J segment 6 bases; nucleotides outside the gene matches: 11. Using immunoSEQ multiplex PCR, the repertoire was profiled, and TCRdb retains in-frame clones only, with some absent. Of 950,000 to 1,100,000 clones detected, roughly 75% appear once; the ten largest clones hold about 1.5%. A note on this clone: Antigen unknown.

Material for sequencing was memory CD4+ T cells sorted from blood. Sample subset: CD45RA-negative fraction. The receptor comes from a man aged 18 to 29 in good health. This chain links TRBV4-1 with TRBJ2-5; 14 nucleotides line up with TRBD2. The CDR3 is CASSQHSAGTSGSKTQYF. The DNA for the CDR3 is TGCGCCAGCAGCCAACACAGCGCCGGGACTAGCGGGAGTAAGACCCAGTACTTC.